These T cell receptor beta chains were read from a single sample in a study of chemoradiotherapy in HPV16-positive cancers. This table comes from immunoSEQ multiplex PCR, and its TCRdb copy is limited to in-frame clones, with some not included. Among about 12,000 clones listed, roughly 89% were seen once. The sample here was blood, taken from a patient who underwent chemoradiotherapy. These receptors were taken from a human donor with HPV-associated anogenital cancer. CDR3s include the opening cysteine and the closing phenylalanine or tryptophan. D genes are given only for firm matches. Some rows mark clone size as missing; the rest say once, few, many or name a class of expanded clone.

D,J,V,size,CDR3,DNA
-,TRBJ2-7,TRBV7-9,-,CASSLKGYEQYF,TGTGCCAGCAGCTTGAAGGGATACGAGCAGTACTTC
-,TRBJ2-2,TRBV7-3,-,CASSYLLPPGELFF,TGTGCCAGCAGCTACCTTCTTCCTCCCGGGGAGCTGTTTTTT
-,TRBJ1-2,TRBV11-2,-,CASSFDRNYGYTF,TGTGCCAGCAGCTTTGACAGAAACTATGGCTACACCTTC
-,TRBJ1-5,TRBV28,-,CASTERDQPQHF,TGTGCCAGCACTGAGAGGGATCAGCCCCAGCATTTT
-,TRBJ1-1,TRBV5-1,-,CASSPGQQVLNTEAFF,TGCGCCAGCAGCCCTGGACAGCAAGTCTTGAACACTGAAGCTTTCTTT
TRBD1,TRBJ1-1,TRBV28,-,CASSAGTGGNTEAFF,TGTGCCAGCAGTGCCGGGACAGGGGGGAACACTGAAGCTTTCTTT
-,TRBJ1-1,TRBV6-1,few,CASMLWETEAFF,TGTGCCAGCATGCTCTGGGAAACTGAAGCTTTCTTT
TRBD1,TRBJ1-1,TRBV19,-,CASSRRGTANTEAFF,TGTGCCAGTAGCCGAAGGGGGACAGCGAACACTGAAGCTTTCTTT
TRBD1,TRBJ2-5,TRBV29-1,-,CSVKQGAGETQYF,TGCAGCGTCAAACAGGGGGCTGGGGAGACCCAGTACTTC
-,TRBJ2-7,TRBV19,-,CASSIRGTDPYEQYF,TGTGCCAGTAGTATCCGAGGGACCGACCCCTACGAGCAGTACTTC
TRBD1,TRBJ1-5,TRBV7-9,-,CASSSYGTGDQPQHF,TGTGCCAGCAGCTCTTACGGGACAGGGGATCAGCCCCAGCATTTT
TRBD2,TRBJ2-1,TRBV9,-,CASRTSGRANEQFF,TGTGCCAGCAGGACTAGCGGGAGGGCCAATGAGCAGTTCTTC
-,TRBJ1-1,TRBV2,-,CASSERARREAFF,TGTGCCAGCAGTGAAAGGGCCCGCAGAGAAGCTTTCTTT
TRBD1,TRBJ1-1,TRBV19,-,CASRLDRGVNTEAFF,TGTGCCAGTAGATTGGACAGGGGGGTGAACACTGAAGCTTTCTTT
-,TRBJ1-2,TRBV2,-,CASSEAAGGYGYTF,TGTGCCAGCAGTGAAGCGGCAGGAGGCTATGGCTACACCTTC
-,TRBJ2-7,TRBV5-5,-,CASSLAFVGTYEQYF,TGTGCCAGCAGCTTAGCTTTTGTCGGAACCTACGAGCAGTACTTC
-,TRBJ1-1,TRBV18,-,CASSPTYMNTEAFF,TGTGCCAGCTCACCAACATATATGAACACTGAAGCTTTCTTT
TRBD2,TRBJ2-1,TRBV7-9,-,CASSAGLARNDEQFF,TGTGCCAGCAGCGCGGGACTAGCGAGGAATGATGAGCAGTTCTTC
TRBD1,TRBJ2-7,TRBV7-2,-,CASSPRTGTTYEQYF,TGTGCCAGCAGCCCTCGGACAGGGACCACCTACGAGCAGTACTTC
TRBD1,TRBJ1-1,TRBV7-2,-,CASSRQGAGTEAFF,TGTGCCAGCAGCCGTCAGGGGGCGGGCACTGAAGCTTTCTTT
-,TRBJ2-7,TRBV6-5,once,CASSEESTYEQYF,TGTGCCAGCAGTGAAGAGAGTACCTACGAGCAGTACTTC
-,TRBJ1-5,TRBV19,-,CASSYSNQPQHF,TGTGCCAGTTCTTATAGCAATCAGCCCCAGCATTTT
-,TRBJ2-1,TRBV5-6,-,CASSTSTYNEQFF,TGTGCCAGCAGCACCTCAACCTACAATGAGCAGTTCTTC
-,TRBJ2-3,TRBV5-1,-,CASSSGQTTDTQYF,TGCGCCAGCAGCTCAGGACAAACCACAGATACGCAGTATTTT
-,TRBJ1-4,TRBV5-1,-,CASSRAPTATNEKLFF,TGCGCCAGCAGCCGAGCTCCGACGGCAACTAATGAAAAACTGTTTTTT
TRBD2,TRBJ2-1,TRBV4-2,-,CASSQTGLAWSEQFF,TGTGCCAGCAGCCAAACGGGACTAGCCTGGAGTGAGCAGTTCTTC
-,TRBJ2-7,TRBV5-6,-,CASSLGLGGSYEQYF,TGTGCCAGCAGCTTGGGTTTAGGGGGCTCCTACGAGCAGTACTTC
-,TRBJ2-7,TRBV5-1,-,CASSLGLDRGYEQYF,TGCGCCAGCAGCTTGGGTTTGGACAGAGGCTACGAGCAGTACTTC
-,TRBJ1-1,TRBV2,-,CASSEFAFGENTEAFF,TGTGCCAGCAGTGAGTTCGCGTTTGGGGAGAACACTGAAGCTTTCTTT
-,TRBJ1-5,TRBV27,-,CASSYSGGNQPQHF,TGTGCCAGCAGCTACTCCGGGGGAAATCAGCCCCAGCATTTT
-,TRBJ2-1,TRBV19,-,CASSIRQLLVLDEQFF,TGTGCCAGTAGTATCCGGCAGCTACTAGTCTTGGATGAGCAGTTCTTC
-,TRBJ2-7,TRBV7-9,-,CASSLAGKAYEQYF,TGTGCCAGCAGCTTAGCGGGAAAAGCCTACGAGCAGTACTTC
-,TRBJ2-4,TRBV13,-,CASSSLGVMGLAKNIQYF,TGTGCCAGCAGCTCATTGGGGGTAATGGGTCTAGCCAAAAACATTCAGTACTTC
-,TRBJ2-7,TRBV7-9,-,CASSSEYEQYF,TGTGCCAGCAGCTCAGAGTACGAGCAGTACTTC
-,TRBJ1-5,TRBV5-1,-,CASSQDSGVNQPQHF,TGCGCCAGCAGCCAGGACTCAGGGGTCAATCAGCCCCAGCATTTT